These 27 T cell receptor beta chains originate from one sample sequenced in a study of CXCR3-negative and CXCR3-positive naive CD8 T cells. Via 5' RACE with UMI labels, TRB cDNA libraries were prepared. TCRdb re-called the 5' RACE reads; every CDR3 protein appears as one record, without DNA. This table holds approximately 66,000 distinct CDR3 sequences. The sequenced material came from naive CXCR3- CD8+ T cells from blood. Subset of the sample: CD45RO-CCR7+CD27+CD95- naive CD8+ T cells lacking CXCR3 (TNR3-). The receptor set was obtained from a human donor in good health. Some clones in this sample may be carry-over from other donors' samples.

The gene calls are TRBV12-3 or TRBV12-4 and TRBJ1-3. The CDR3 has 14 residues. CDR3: CASSFPGSGNTIYF.

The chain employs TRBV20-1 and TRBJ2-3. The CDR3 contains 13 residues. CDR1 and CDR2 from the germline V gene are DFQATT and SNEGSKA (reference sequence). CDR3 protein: CSARRRMSDTQYF.

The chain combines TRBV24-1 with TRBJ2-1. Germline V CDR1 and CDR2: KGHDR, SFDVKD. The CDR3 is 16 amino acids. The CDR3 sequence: CATSDLRTFLYNEQFF.

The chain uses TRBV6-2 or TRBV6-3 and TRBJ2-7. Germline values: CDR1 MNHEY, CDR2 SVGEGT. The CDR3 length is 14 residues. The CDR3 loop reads CASSPIMAYYEQYF.

This CDR3 is CSVGTRGGAADTQYF. The genes are TRBV29-1 and TRBJ2-3; the D call from TCRdb, TRBD1, cannot be confirmed without DNA. The CDR3 is 15 amino acids. CDR1 is SQVTM, CDR2 ANQGSEA, per germline.

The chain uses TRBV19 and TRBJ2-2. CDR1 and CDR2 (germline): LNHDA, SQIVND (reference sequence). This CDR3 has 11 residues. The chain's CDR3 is CASSMTGELFF.

The chain's CDR3 is CASSQDVGLAGETYEQYF. The rearrangement links TRBV3-1 to TRBJ2-7; the D gene TCRdb calls, TRBD2, cannot be checked with no DNA. In germline, CDR1 is LGHDT, CDR2 YNNKEL (reference sequence). The CDR3 has 18 amino acids.

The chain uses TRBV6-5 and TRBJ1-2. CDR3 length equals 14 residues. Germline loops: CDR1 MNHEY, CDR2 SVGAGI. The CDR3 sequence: CASSRPDYKDGYTF.

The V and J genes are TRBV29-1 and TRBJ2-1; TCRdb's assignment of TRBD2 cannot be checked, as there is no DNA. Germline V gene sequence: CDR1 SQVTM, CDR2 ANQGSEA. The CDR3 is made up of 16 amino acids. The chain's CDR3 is CSVEGLRKSSYNEQFF.

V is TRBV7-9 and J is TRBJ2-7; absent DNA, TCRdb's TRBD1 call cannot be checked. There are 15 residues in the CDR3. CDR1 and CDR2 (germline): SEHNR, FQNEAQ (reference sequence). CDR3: CASSSLGQGLYEQYF.

CDR3 region: CASSALGGSVEQYF. The chain employs TRBV9 and TRBJ2-7; the D call of TRBD1 rests on TCRdb alone, since no DNA is present to check it. The CDR3 has 14 amino acids. The germline V gene has CDR1 SGDLS and CDR2 YYNGEE.

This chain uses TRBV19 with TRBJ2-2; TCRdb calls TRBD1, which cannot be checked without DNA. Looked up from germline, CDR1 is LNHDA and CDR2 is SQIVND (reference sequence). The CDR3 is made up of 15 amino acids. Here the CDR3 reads CASTAIQGAGGELFF. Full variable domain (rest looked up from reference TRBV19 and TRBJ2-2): DGGITQSPKYLFRKEGQNVTLSCEQNLNHDAMYWYRQDPGQGLRLIYYSQIVNDFQKGDIAEGYSVSREKKESFPLTVTSAQKNPTAFYLCASTAIQGAGGELFFGEGSRLTVL.

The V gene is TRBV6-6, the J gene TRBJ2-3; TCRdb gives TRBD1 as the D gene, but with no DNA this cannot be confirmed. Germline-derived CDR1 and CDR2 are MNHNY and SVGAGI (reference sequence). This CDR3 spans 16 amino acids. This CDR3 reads CASSRPDPRETDTQYF.

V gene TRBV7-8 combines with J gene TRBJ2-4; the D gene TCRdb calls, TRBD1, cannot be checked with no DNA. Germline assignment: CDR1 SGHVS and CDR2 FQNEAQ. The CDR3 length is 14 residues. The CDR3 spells CASSVENRGDIQYF.

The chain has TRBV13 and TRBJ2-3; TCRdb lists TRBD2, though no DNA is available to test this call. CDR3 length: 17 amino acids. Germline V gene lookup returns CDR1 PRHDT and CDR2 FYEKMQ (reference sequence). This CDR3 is CASSLGLAGEQSDTQYF.

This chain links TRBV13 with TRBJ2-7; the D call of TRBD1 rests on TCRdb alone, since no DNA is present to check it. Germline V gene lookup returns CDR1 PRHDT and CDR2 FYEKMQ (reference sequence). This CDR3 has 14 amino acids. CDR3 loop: CASSLSGATYEQYF.

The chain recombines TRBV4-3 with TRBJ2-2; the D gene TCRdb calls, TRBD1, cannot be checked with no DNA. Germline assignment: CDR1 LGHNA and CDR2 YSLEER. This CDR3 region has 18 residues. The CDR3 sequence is CASSQDPFGNRVTGELFF.

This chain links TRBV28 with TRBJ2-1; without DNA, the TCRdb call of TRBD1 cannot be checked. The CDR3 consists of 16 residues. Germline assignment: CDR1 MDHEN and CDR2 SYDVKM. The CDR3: CASRYKAGQGANEQFF.

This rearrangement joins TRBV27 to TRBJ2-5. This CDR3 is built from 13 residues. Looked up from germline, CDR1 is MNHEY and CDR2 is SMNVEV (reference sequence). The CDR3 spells CASMEKSQETQYF.

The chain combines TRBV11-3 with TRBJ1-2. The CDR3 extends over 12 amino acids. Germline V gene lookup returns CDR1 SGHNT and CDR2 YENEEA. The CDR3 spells CASSLMNNGYTF.

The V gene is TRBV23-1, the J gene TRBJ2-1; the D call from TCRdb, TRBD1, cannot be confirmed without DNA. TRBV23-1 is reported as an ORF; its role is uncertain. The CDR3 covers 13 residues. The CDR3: CASTLGVDNEQFF.

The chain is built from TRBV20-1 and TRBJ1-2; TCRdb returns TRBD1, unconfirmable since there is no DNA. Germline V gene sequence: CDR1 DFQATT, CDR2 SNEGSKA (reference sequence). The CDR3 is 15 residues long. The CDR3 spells CSARDGRDRNYGYTF.

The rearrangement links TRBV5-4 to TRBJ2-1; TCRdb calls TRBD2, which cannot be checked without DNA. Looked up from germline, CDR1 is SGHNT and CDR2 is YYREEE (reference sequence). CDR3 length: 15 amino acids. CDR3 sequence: CASSLVPSGRNEQFF.

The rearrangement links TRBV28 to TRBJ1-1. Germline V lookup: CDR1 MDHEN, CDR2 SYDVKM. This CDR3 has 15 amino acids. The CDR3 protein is CASSYRVMTNTEAFF.

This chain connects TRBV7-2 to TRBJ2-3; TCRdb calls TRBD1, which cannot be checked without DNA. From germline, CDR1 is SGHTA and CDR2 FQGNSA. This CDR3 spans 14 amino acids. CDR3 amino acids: CASSPQDSTDTQYF. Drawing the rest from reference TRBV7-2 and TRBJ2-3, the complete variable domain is GAGVSQSPSNKVTEKGKDVELRCDPISGHTALYWYRQSLGQGLEFLIYFQGNSAPDKSGLPSDRFSAERTGGSVSTLTIQRTQQEDSAVYLCASSPQDSTDTQYFGPGTRLTVL.

CDR3 region: CSVMGQVNTGELFF. This sequence joins TRBV29-1 and TRBJ2-2; with no DNA, the TCRdb D assignment of TRBD1 cannot be verified. Germline V gives CDR1 SQVTM, CDR2 ANQGSEA. The CDR3 is made up of 14 amino acids.

The CDR3: CASSDTSGRGTGELFF. The chain couples TRBV9 to TRBJ2-2; TCRdb's D gene call, TRBD2, goes unchecked for lack of DNA. The V gene's germline CDR1 is SGDLS and CDR2 YYNGEE. The CDR3 totals 16 residues.